This TCR beta chain is from a study of glioma-infiltrating T cells. Study-level results: Tissue-blood divergence was below expectation in non-neoplastic patients, above in gliomas.

Using RNA template, CDR3s of TCR alpha and beta were amplified with iRepertoire arm-PCR. Each CDR3 protein is one row after TCRdb ran MiXCR on the multiplex PCR reads. The table has about 140,000 distinct CDR3 sequences, approximately 39% seen once. The sample holds a few counts of this clonotype. Its specificity is not known. The sequence came from a human donor with low-grade glioma or glioblastoma, undergoing nonglioma brain surgery, or in good health (not recorded which). Sequencing was done on a sample of glioma tissue, nonneoplastic brain tissue, or PBMCs (not recorded which).

The CDR3 nucleotides read TGTGCCAGCAGTGGACAGGGCACCTACGAGCAGTACTTC. This gives the protein CASSGQGTYEQYF. The V call is TRBV6-1, the J call TRBJ2-7; TRBD1 aligns across 7 bases. The CDR3 is 13 amino acids. Germline assignment: CDR1 MNHNS and CDR2 SASEGT. V shed 4 bases, J shed 2 bases, and the junction held 2 bases outside the gene matches.